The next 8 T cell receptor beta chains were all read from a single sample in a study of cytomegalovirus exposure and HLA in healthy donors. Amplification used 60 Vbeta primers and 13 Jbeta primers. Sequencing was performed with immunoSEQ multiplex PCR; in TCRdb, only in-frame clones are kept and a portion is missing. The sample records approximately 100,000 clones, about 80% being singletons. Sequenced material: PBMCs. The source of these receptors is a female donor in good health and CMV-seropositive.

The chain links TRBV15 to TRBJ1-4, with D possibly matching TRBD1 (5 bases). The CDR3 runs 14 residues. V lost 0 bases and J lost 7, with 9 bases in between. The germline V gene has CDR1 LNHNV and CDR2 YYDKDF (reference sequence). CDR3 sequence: CATSRDRRVEKLFF. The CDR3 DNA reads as TGTGCCACCAGCAGAGATCGCAGGGTTGAAAAACTGTTTTTT.

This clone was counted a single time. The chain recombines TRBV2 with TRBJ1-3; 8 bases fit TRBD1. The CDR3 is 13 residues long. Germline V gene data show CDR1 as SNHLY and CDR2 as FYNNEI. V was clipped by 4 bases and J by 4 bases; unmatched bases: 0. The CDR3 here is CASSGDRGNTIYF. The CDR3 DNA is TGTGCCAGCAGTGGGGACAGGGGAAACACCATATATTTT. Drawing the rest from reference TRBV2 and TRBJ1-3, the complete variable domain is EPEVTQTPSHQVTQMGQEVILRCVPISNHLYFYWYRQILGQKVEFLVSFYNNEISEKSEIFDDQFSVERPDGSNFTLKIRSTKLEDSAMYFCASSGDRGNTIYFGEGSWLTVV.

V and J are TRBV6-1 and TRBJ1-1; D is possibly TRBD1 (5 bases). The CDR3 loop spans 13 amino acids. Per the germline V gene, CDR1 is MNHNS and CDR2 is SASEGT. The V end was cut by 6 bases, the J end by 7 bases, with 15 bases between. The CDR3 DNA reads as TGTGCCAGCAGGACCGGGGGTTGGGGTGAAGCTTTCTTT. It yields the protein CASRTGGWGEAFF.

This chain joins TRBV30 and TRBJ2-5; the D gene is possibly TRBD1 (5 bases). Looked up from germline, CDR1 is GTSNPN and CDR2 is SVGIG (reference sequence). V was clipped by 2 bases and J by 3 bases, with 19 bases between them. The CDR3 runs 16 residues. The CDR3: CAWSFMTVPLKETQYF. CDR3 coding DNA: TGTGCCTGGAGTTTTATGACAGTTCCCCTCAAAGAGACCCAGTACTTC.

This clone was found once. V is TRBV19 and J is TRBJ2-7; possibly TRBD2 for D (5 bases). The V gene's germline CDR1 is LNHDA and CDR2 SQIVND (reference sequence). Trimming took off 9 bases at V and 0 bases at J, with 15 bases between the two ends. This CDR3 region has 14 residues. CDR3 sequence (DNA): TGTGCCAGCTCGACTGGAGGATCCTCCTACGAGCAGTACTTC. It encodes CASSTGGSSYEQYF.

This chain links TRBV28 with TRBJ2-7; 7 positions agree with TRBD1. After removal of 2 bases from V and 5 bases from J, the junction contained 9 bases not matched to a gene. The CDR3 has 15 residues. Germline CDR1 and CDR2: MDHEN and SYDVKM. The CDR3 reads CASSLPGQSLDEQYF. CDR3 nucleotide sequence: TGTGCCAGCAGTTTACCGGGACAGAGCTTAGACGAGCAGTACTTC.

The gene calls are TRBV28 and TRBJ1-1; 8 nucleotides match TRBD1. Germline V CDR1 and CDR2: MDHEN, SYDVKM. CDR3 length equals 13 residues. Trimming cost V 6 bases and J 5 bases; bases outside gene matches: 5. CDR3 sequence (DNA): TGTGCCAGCAGCTCAGGGGGCGCAACTGAAGCTTTCTTT. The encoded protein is CASSSGGATEAFF.

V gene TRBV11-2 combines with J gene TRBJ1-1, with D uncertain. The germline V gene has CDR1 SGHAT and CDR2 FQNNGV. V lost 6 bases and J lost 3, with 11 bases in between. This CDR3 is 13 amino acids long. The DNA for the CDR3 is TGTGCCAGCAGGTCCCGGGTGGACACTGAAGCTTTCTTT. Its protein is CASRSRVDTEAFF.